The next 2 T cell receptor beta chains were all read from a single sample in a study of Graves' ophthalmopathy and Graves' hyperthyroidism. Amplifying from RNA transcripts, the study obtained TCR beta CDR3 regions. The first-round RT-PCR employed HTBI primers together with the Qiagen OneStep RT-PCR kit. A multiplex PCR was then performed as the second round. One entry per CDR3 protein results from TCRdb running MiXCR on the multiplex PCR reads. The repertoire includes about 550,000 distinct CDR3 sequences, under 40% of them detected once, and about 4% sits in the top ten. The source material was peripheral blood or thyroid tissue (not recorded which). These receptors were collected from an adult man with Graves' hyperthyroidism.

The chain recombines TRBV29-1 with TRBJ1-5; the match to TRBD1 covers 9 bases. Germline V CDR1 and CDR2: SQVTM, ANQGSEA. The V gene end was trimmed by 4 bases and the J gene end by 0 bases; junction bases not matched to a gene: 7. CDR3 length equals 16 residues. CDR3 protein: CSVAAGQGNSNQPQHF. CDR3 coding DNA: TGCAGCGTTGCGGCGGGACAGGGAAATAGCAATCAGCCCCAGCATTTT. Drawing the rest from reference TRBV29-1 and TRBJ1-5, the complete variable domain is SAVISQKPSRDICQRGTSLTIQCQVDSQVTMMFWYRQQPGQSLTLIATANQGSEATYESGFVIDKFPISRPNLTFSTLTVSNMSPEDSSIYLCSVAAGQGNSNQPQHFGDGTRLSIL.

This clonotype was counted at least ten times. This chain uses TRBV6-5 with TRBJ1-2, with D perhaps TRBD1 (5 bases). CDR1 and CDR2 (germline): MNHEY, SVGAGI. CDR3 length: 13 residues. V was trimmed by 5 bases and J by 6 bases, leaving 13 bases between them. Here the CDR3 reads CASSEIRGNGYTF. The CDR3 nucleotides read TGTGCCAGCAGTGAAATAAGGGGTAATGGCTACACCTTC.